This record looks at one T cell receptor beta chain sequence and its context. This record comes from a study of blood T cell repertoires in COVID-19. Across the study: COVID-19 samples from acute and convalescent phases originated in the United States, Italy and Spain. Sample material is recorded as cDNA or gDNA derived from T cells, B-cell-depleted T cells, or PBMCs.

Sequencing was performed with immunoSEQ multiplex PCR; in TCRdb, only in-frame clones are kept and a portion is missing. The sample lists 50,000 to 60,000 clones; 85% to 90% were seen once. V was pared by 5 bases and J by 0 bases, with 11 bases between. The CDR3 runs 15 residues. Germline V CDR1 and CDR2: MDHEN, SYDVKM. The sequenced material came from peripheral blood. This receptor was identified in a man aged 55 to 70 with active COVID-19. The chain couples TRBV28 to TRBJ2-4; maybe TRBD1 (6 bases). The CDR3 loop is CASSVQGKAKNIQYF. CDR3 sequence (DNA): TGTGCCAGCAGTGTCCAGGGGAAAGCCAAAAACATTCAGTACTTC.